These 10 T cell receptor beta chains share one sample of origin, sequenced in a study of shared clonotypes between healthy human individuals. Clones were sequenced by immunoSEQ multiplex PCR, and TCRdb holds only the in-frame ones, with some missing. The sample has hundreds of thousands of clones, approximately 96% seen once. Naive CD8 cells lacked CD45RO and underwent positive selection for CCR7, leaving out terminally differentiated effector memory CD45RA+ cells. The sample was naive CD8+ T cells sorted from blood. The receptors were sampled from a woman aged 25 to 45 in good health.

The DNA of the CDR3 is TGTGCCAGCAGCCAGGGTAACCCACAAAGTCGGGCCAACGTCCTGACTTTC. Residues: CASSQGNPQSRANVLTF. The J gene is TRBJ2-6, the V gene TRBV7-8, with D maybe TRBD1 (5 bases). The length of the CDR3 is 17 residues. From germline, CDR1 is SGHVS and CDR2 FQNEAQ. V was shortened by 5 bases and J by 5 bases, with 19 bases between the two germline ends.

The chain carries TRBV5-6 and TRBJ1-4, with D hard to call. The CDR3 loop spans 13 amino acids. Germline V gives CDR1 SGHDT, CDR2 YYEEEE. V lost 2 bases and J 6 bases, leaving 8 bases between the germline ends. CDR3 DNA: TGTGCCAGCAGCTTAGGGCAGTATGAAAAACTGTTTTTT. It is translated as CASSLGQYEKLFF. Together with reference TRBV5-6 and TRBJ1-4, the CDR3 gives the full variable domain: DAGVTQSPTHLIKTRGQQVTLRCSPKSGHDTVSWYQQALGQGPQFIFQYYEEEERQRGNFPDRFSGHQFPNYSSELNVNALLLGDSALYLCASSLGQYEKLFFGSGTQLSVL.

This clone was found a few times. The chain combines TRBV9 with TRBJ2-2; the D gene is possibly TRBD1 (5 bases). Germline CDR1 and CDR2: SGDLS and YYNGEE. The ends were cut back, 6 bases at V and 3 bases at J, with 6 bases in the middle. The CDR3 is made up of 12 amino acids. In DNA, the CDR3 is TGTGCCAGCATAGGGGACACCGGGGAGCTGTTTTTT. It codes for CASIGDTGELFF. The full variable domain, with the rest looked up from reference TRBV9 and TRBJ2-2, is DSGVTQTPKHLITATGQRVTLRCSPRSGDLSVYWYQQSLDQGLQFLIQYYNGEERAKGNILERFSAQQFPDLHSELNLSSLELGDSALYFCASIGDTGELFFGEGSRLTVL.

The chain employs TRBV11-2 and TRBJ2-1; 14 nucleotides line up with TRBD2. The CDR3 runs 16 residues. Germline assignment: CDR1 SGHAT and CDR2 FQNNGV. J lost 9 bases, V lost 2 bases, and 6 bases had no gene match. CDR3 in amino acids: CASSLFGTSGRGEQFF. As DNA, the CDR3 is TGTGCCAGCAGCTTATTCGGGACTAGCGGGAGAGGTGAGCAGTTCTTC.

This chain links TRBV6-6 with TRBJ2-3, with 14 nucleotides matching TRBD2. Germline CDR1 reads MNHNY; CDR2 reads SVGAGI (reference sequence). CDR3 length: 15 amino acids. Trimming cost V 3 bases and J 8 bases; bases outside gene matches: 4. CDR3 protein: CASSYLGTSGGTQYF. The CDR3 DNA follows: TGTGCCAGCAGTTATCTTGGGACTAGCGGGGGTACGCAGTATTTT.

The chain employs TRBV6-6 and TRBJ2-3, with 14 bases fitting TRBD2. V lost 6 bases to trimming and J lost 3 bases; unmatched junction nucleotides: 2. This CDR3 is 15 amino acids long. Per germline, CDR1 MNHNY and CDR2 SVGAGI (reference sequence). CDR3 protein: CASSRLAGGTDTQYF. The CDR3 DNA is TGTGCCAGCAGCCGACTAGCGGGAGGGACAGATACGCAGTATTTT.

The chain recombines TRBV28 with TRBJ2-1, with TRBD1 as a possible D gene (6 bases). Germline CDR1 MDHEN, CDR2 SYDVKM. Deletions cut 3 bases from V and 5 bases from J, with 14 bases between. This CDR3 contains 15 residues. CDR3 coding DNA: TGTGCCAGCAGTTTCGGCAGGGGAATCAACAATGAGCAGTTCTTC. This codes for CASSFGRGINNEQFF. The complete variable domain, with remaining parts taken from reference TRBV28 and TRBJ2-1, reads DVKVTQSSRYLVKRTGEKVFLECVQDMDHENMFWYRQDPGLGLRLIYFSYDVKMKEKGDIPEGYSVSREKKERFSLILESASTNQTSMYLCASSFGRGINNEQFFGPGTRLTVL.

This clone came up a few times. This chain uses TRBV14 with TRBJ1-1, with D perhaps matching TRBD1 (5 bases). CDR3 size: 15 residues. Trimming stripped 4 bases from V and 4 bases from J, with 16 bases between. CDR1 and CDR2 (germline): SGHDN, FVKESK. Written as DNA, the CDR3 is TGTGCCAGCAGCCTCCTTTCGGGACCATCCACTGAAGCTTTCTTT. This encodes CASSLLSGPSTEAFF.

The CDR3, as DNA: TGTGCCAGTAGTATCAGTGCATCGGATGAGCAGTTCTTC. It is translated as CASSISASDEQFF. The V and J genes are TRBV19 and TRBJ2-1; no definite D call. The CDR3 runs 13 residues. CDR1 LNHDA and CDR2 SQIVND come from the germline V gene (reference sequence). V lost 3 bases and J lost 8, with 11 bases in between.

This clone was seen only once. The rearrangement links TRBV28 to TRBJ1-1; D is possibly TRBD1 (5 bases). The CDR3 is 15 residues long. The germline V and J ends were trimmed by 7 bases and 0 bases, with 15 bases remaining between them. Germline CDR1 MDHEN, CDR2 SYDVKM. The CDR3: CASNVRGNMNTEAFF. The CDR3 coding sequence is TGTGCCAGCAACGTTCGGGGGAACATGAACACTGAAGCTTTCTTT.